A single T cell receptor (beta chain) is shown here with its context. As yet, its antigen is unknown. Unmatched junction bases numbered 7, after V lost 5 bases and J lost 7 bases. This CDR3 region has 14 residues. In germline, CDR1 is MDHEN, CDR2 SYDVKM. PCR involved 60 Vbeta and 13 Jbeta primers. Only in-frame clones appear in the TCRdb table, and some are missing; sequencing was by immunoSEQ multiplex PCR. The sample includes 95,000 to 150,000 clones, about 78% of them seen just once. This record belongs to a study of cytomegalovirus exposure and HLA in healthy donors. General study findings and limits: There were some V segments, including TRBV6-2 and TRBV6-3, excluded as indistinguishable. Follow-up analysis later connected one missense variant in DCLRE1C with trimming of TCR beta V- and J-genes. Presence/absence results assume similar sequencing depth per donor, which may not hold.

This receptor was identified in a woman aged 40 to 50 in good health and CMV-seropositive. The chain links TRBV28 to TRBJ1-1; 10 nucleotides agree with TRBD1. Sequenced sample: PBMCs. This CDR3 is CASSRPGTGDEAFF. CDR3 in DNA: TGTGCCAGCAGTCGTCCCGGGACAGGGGATGAAGCTTTCTTT.